A single sample gave rise to the 22 T cell receptor beta chains below, sequenced in a study of T-cell memory formation after mild COVID-19 (dated by TCRdb to the early 2020s). Receptor amplification or capture employed 5' RACE. TCRdb shows the sequencer as Illumina NovaSeq 6000. Through fastp at Q25 and MiXCR, TCRdb rebuilt clones from the public reads, retaining in-frame beta chains. Rows matching on CDR3 protein sequence are summarized as one entry with the most common DNA and genes. Within this sample are under 450,000 distinct CDR3 sequences, with 20% of them counted one time only. The ten largest make up approximately 22% of the sample. Material: PBMCs or a T cell subset sorted from them (not recorded which). The source of these receptors is a man aged 18 to 29 who had mild COVID-19 (a few samples of this study predate the infection). The sample titles of this study are shuffled in the database, so cell type and time point are left out; the donor was told from shared clones.

V and J are TRBV20-1 and TRBJ2-1; TRBD2 is a possible D gene (5 bases). Germline V gene sequence: CDR1 DFQATT, CDR2 SNEGSKA (reference sequence). Trimming left V 6 bases short and J 2 bases short, with 11 bases between. This CDR3 spans 13 amino acids. DNA for the CDR3: TGCAGTGCCAAGGACTCGACCTACAATGAGCAGTTCTTC. Its protein product is CSAKDSTYNEQFF.

This clonotype was observed a few times. The chain is built from TRBV10-1 and TRBJ2-3; D is ambiguous. The CDR3 has 14 amino acids. V lost 8 bases and J 0 bases, leaving 12 bases between the germline ends. Looked up from germline, CDR1 is WNHNN and CDR2 is SYGVQD (reference sequence). As DNA, the CDR3 is TGCGCCAGCCGGCCACCCCCTAGCACAGATACGCAGTATTTT. This codes for CASRPPPSTDTQYF.

The V call is TRBV15, the J call TRBJ1-2; TRBD1 matches 7 bases. CDR1 is LNHNV, CDR2 YYDKDF, per germline (reference sequence). J was trimmed by 4 bases and V by 1 base; bases with no gene match: 12. This CDR3 region has 17 residues. The CDR3 sequence is CATSRGLQGRPGYGYTF. DNA of the CDR3: TGTGCCACCAGCAGAGGGCTACAGGGGCGCCCCGGCTATGGCTACACCTTC.

The chain employs TRBV28 and TRBJ1-6; 9 bases align to TRBD1. V trimming: 8 bases; J trimming: 8 bases; junction bases outside the gene matches: 7. The germline gives CDR1 MDHEN, CDR2 SYDVKM. The CDR3 consists of 14 residues. The CDR3 coding sequence is TGTGCCAGCTGGAACAGGGGGCAGGATTCACCCCTCCACTTT. It yields the protein CASWNRGQDSPLHF.

This clonotype was recorded at least ten times. The genes are TRBV4-3 and TRBJ1-6; D not certain. The CDR3 is 17 residues long. Germline assignment: CDR1 LGHNA and CDR2 YSLEER. The V end was cut by 4 bases, the J end by 7 bases, with 20 bases between. The CDR3 nucleotides read TGCGCCAGCAGCCCGTCAGAGAGCGCTTGGACCAATTCACCCCTCCACTTT. Translated: CASSPSESAWTNSPLHF.

This clonotype was observed a handful of times. The rearrangement uses TRBV4-3 and TRBJ2-1, with D tentatively TRBD1 (6 bases). There are 13 residues in the CDR3. Per the germline V gene, CDR1 is LGHNA and CDR2 is YSLEER. The V end was cut by 4 bases, the J end by 9 bases, with 13 bases between. DNA of the CDR3: TGCGCCAGCAGCCGCTCCCCCAGGGGTGAGCAGTTCTTC. Its translation: CASSRSPRGEQFF.

This clonotype occurred a few times. In nucleotides, the CDR3 is TGTGCCAGCAGTTTTGAGGCGGGGGGGCCATACGAGCAGTACTTC. Protein: CASSFEAGGPYEQYF. The V and J genes are TRBV12-3 or TRBV12-4 and TRBJ2-7, with TRBD2 matching 9 bases. J was trimmed by 4 bases and V by 3 bases; bases with no gene match: 7. This CDR3 is built from 15 residues.

Only a few counts were recorded for this clonotype. The chain is built from TRBV7-9 and TRBJ1-2; unclear D gene. The CDR3 consists of 12 residues. V shed 5 bases and J shed 7 bases, with 11 bases lying between them. Germline assignment: CDR1 SEHNR and CDR2 FQNEAQ (reference sequence). CDR3 nucleotides: TGTGCCAGCAGCCAGCTCGCGGGTGGCTACACCTTC. Its translation is CASSQLAGGYTF.

This clonotype was counted ten times or more. The genes are TRBV6-6 and TRBJ1-2; D unclear. Per the germline V gene, CDR1 is MNHNY and CDR2 is SVGAGI (reference sequence). The CDR3 totals 14 residues. Trimming removed 9 bases from V and 4 bases from J, with 18 bases in between. Here the CDR3 reads CASSDGGSAYGYTF. The CDR3 DNA is TGTGCCAGTTCTGATGGTGGTTCCGCCTATGGCTACACCTTC.

This clonotype was found a few times. The chain recombines TRBV29-1 with TRBJ2-1, with D possibly being TRBD1 or TRBD2 (5 bases each). With 4 bases removed from V and 8 bases from J, the gap between germline ends came to 9 bases. Germline CDR1 SQVTM, CDR2 ANQGSEA. This CDR3 is built from 11 residues. CDR3 sequence (DNA): TGCAGCGTTGTGGGGGAAGATGAGCAGTTCTTC. Translation: CSVVGEDEQFF.

The V gene is TRBV6-2 or TRBV6-3, the J gene TRBJ1-2; no reliable D call. The V gene lost 6 bases and the J gene lost 4 bases, with 6 bases spanning the gap. The CDR3 sequence is 11 residues long. The V gene's germline CDR1 is MNHEY and CDR2 SVGEGT. The CDR3 loop is CASSWTYGYTF. CDR3 bases: TGTGCCAGCAGCTGGACCTATGGCTACACCTTC.

This clonotype turned up a few times. CDR3 sequence: CSASVASQETQYF. The CDR3 DNA reads as TGCAGTGCTAGTGTAGCGTCCCAAGAGACCCAGTACTTC. The chain recombines TRBV20-1 with TRBJ2-5, with a weak D call TRBD2 (5 bases). This CDR3 has 13 amino acids. V lost 3 bases and J 1 base, leaving 9 bases between the germline ends. In germline, CDR1 is DFQATT, CDR2 SNEGSKA (reference sequence).

This clonotype was observed a handful of times. V and J are TRBV5-1 and TRBJ1-6; D not resolved. Deletions cut 0 bases from V and 7 bases from J, with 8 bases between. CDR1 and CDR2 from the germline V gene are SGHRS and YFSETQ. This CDR3 contains 14 residues. In DNA, the CDR3 is TGCGCCAGCAGCTTGGCCACTGTGAATTCACCCCTCCACTTT. Its translation: CASSLATVNSPLHF.

This clonotype showed up just a few times. The chain links TRBV3-2 to TRBJ2-1; TRBD2 is the table's D call, not checked against the DNA. TRBV3-2 is an annotated pseudogene. The CDR3 has 18 residues. The CDR3 coding sequence is TGTGCCAGCAGCCAAGAAGAGCGGGGGGCCATTCCCGCCAATGAGCAGTTCTTC. Translation: CASSQEERGAIPANEQFF.

The chain recombines TRBV9 with TRBJ2-1; D is unresolved. CDR1 and CDR2 (germline): SGDLS, YYNGEE. Trimming removed 4 bases from V and 2 bases from J, with 16 bases in between. The CDR3 is made up of 16 amino acids. CDR3 amino acids: CASSPRYRPPYNEQFF. The CDR3 DNA sequence: TGTGCCAGCAGCCCCCGTTACAGACCACCCTACAATGAGCAGTTCTTC.

This clonotype was seen only a few times. J is TRBJ1-2 and V is TRBV7-9; 9 nucleotides agree with TRBD1. CDR1 SEHNR and CDR2 FQNEAQ come from the germline V gene (reference sequence). CDR3 size: 14 residues. V lost 5 bases and J lost 6; bases outside the gene matches: 7. CDR3 coding DNA: TGTGCCAGCAGCGTAGGACAGGGGACGCATGGCTACACCTTC. It is translated as CASSVGQGTHGYTF. Complete variable domain (other parts from reference TRBV7-9 and TRBJ1-2): DTGVSQNPRHKITKRGQNVTFRCDPISEHNRLYWYRQTLGQGPEFLTYFQNEAQLEKSRLLSDRFSAERPKGSFSTLEIQRTEQGDSAMYLCASSVGQGTHGYTFGSGTRLTVV.

This clonotype was picked up a small number of times. V and J are TRBV29-1 and TRBJ2-5, with D hard to call. Germline V CDR1 and CDR2: SQVTM, ANQGSEA. The CDR3 totals 16 residues. The ends were cut back, 2 bases at V and 6 bases at J, with 22 bases in the middle. This CDR3 is CSVEWATKEAFQTQYF. In DNA form, the CDR3 reads TGCAGCGTTGAATGGGCGACAAAAGAGGCCTTTCAGACCCAGTACTTC.

This clonotype was seen a few times. The rearrangement links TRBV12-3 or TRBV12-4 to TRBJ2-3; D remains ambiguous. The CDR3 runs to 13 residues. V lost 1 base, J lost 9 bases, and 11 bases lay in between. The CDR3 coding sequence is TGTGCCAGCAGTTTAGACAGCTATGGGACGCAGTATTTT. It translates to CASSLDSYGTQYF.

J is TRBJ2-1 and V is TRBV29-1; TRBD2 might be the D (7 bases). The CDR3 length is 13 residues. Trimming removed 4 bases from V and 4 bases from J, with 11 bases in between. Per germline, CDR1 SQVTM and CDR2 ANQGSEA. CDR3 sequence reads: CSVGAGTYNEQFF. DNA of the CDR3: TGCAGCGTTGGAGCGGGGACATACAATGAGCAGTTCTTC.

This clonotype was seen a handful of times. The chain joins TRBV20-1 to TRBJ1-5; possible D gene TRBD1, 5 bases. This CDR3 comprises 13 residues. Germline V CDR1 and CDR2: DFQATT, SNEGSKA (reference sequence). V lost 6 bases and J lost 1, with 10 bases in between. This CDR3 is CSAHGHSNQPQHF. In nucleotides, the CDR3 is TGCAGTGCCCACGGACACAGCAATCAGCCCCAGCATTTT.

This clonotype appeared a few times. The chain recombines TRBV6-1 with TRBJ2-2, with 7 bases matching TRBD1. Germline loops: CDR1 MNHNS, CDR2 SASEGT. This CDR3 contains 13 residues. Trimming took 4 bases from V and 8 from J; bases not matched to a gene: 4. The CDR3 spells CASSVRGPGELFF. The CDR3 bases are TGTGCCAGCAGTGTTAGGGGGCCGGGGGAGCTGTTTTTT.

There are many counts of this clonotype. The chain combines TRBV4-2 with TRBJ2-7, with D possibly matching TRBD1 (5 bases). The CDR3 runs to 13 residues. Deletions cut 0 bases from V and 7 bases from J, with 10 bases between. Germline CDR1 LGHNA, CDR2 YNFKEQ. CDR3 in DNA: TGTGCCAGCAGCCAAGAGTGGGGCTGGGAGCAGTACGTC. Translating gives CASSQEWGWEQYV.